These 20 T cell receptor beta chains share one sample of origin, sequenced in a study of blood T cell repertoires in COVID-19. Libraries were prepared by immunoSEQ multiplex PCR; TCRdb keeps only in-frame clonotypes and omits some of them. The sample has around 100,000 clones; roughly 81% are singletons. Input material: peripheral blood. These receptors came from a man aged 35-49 years with acute or convalescent COVID-19.

The chain recombines TRBV6-2 or TRBV6-3 with TRBJ2-6; TRBD2 might be the D (6 bases). This CDR3 has 18 residues. The germline V and J ends were trimmed by 4 bases and 0 bases, with 16 bases remaining between them. Germline lookup yields CDR1 MNHEY and CDR2 SVGEGT. The CDR3 bases are TGTGCCAGCAGTTCCGCGCGGGGCGGGTACTCTGGGGCCAACGTCCTGACTTTC. Protein: CASSSARGGYSGANVLTF.

The V and J genes are TRBV9 and TRBJ2-7, with 11 bases lining up with TRBD2. V was clipped by 0 bases and J by 2 bases; unmatched bases: 4. There are 16 residues in the CDR3. Germline CDR1 SGDLS, CDR2 YYNGEE. The CDR3 reads CASSVGRLAGTYEQYF. The DNA for the CDR3 is TGTGCCAGCAGCGTAGGCCGACTAGCGGGGACCTACGAGCAGTACTTC. Full variable domain (outside the CDR3, taken from reference TRBV9 and TRBJ2-7): DSGVTQTPKHLITATGQRVTLRCSPRSGDLSVYWYQQSLDQGLQFLIQYYNGEERAKGNILERFSAQQFPDLHSELNLSSLELGDSALYFCASSVGRLAGTYEQYFGPGTRLTVT.

The chain is built from TRBV4-3 and TRBJ2-3, with TRBD2 matching over 10 bases. Per the germline V gene, CDR1 is LGHNA and CDR2 is YSLEER. V gave up 0 bases and J gave up 3 bases; unmatched junction bases: 3. The CDR3 length is 16 residues. This chain's CDR3 is CASSQDLAGATDTQYF. In DNA form, the CDR3 reads TGCGCCAGCAGCCAAGATCTAGCGGGAGCAACAGATACGCAGTATTTT.

The rearrangement joins TRBV5-4 to TRBJ2-1; 12 nucleotides agree with TRBD2. The CDR3 sequence is 18 residues long. Germline CDR1 is SGHNT and CDR2 is YYREEE (reference sequence). The V and J ends lost 0 bases and 8 bases, in that order; junction bases with no gene match: 12. CDR3 nucleotide sequence: TGTGCCAGCAGCTTGGCAGATTGGACTAGCGGGGACAAATATGAGCAGTTCTTC. Translation: CASSLADWTSGDKYEQFF.

The chain employs TRBV19 and TRBJ2-2, with 10 bases lining up with TRBD2. Germline V gene lookup returns CDR1 LNHDA and CDR2 SQIVND (reference sequence). Trimming cost V 3 bases and J 8 bases; bases outside gene matches: 9. CDR3 length: 16 residues. DNA of the CDR3: TGTGCCAGTAGTATTGGTAGCGGGGGGCCCCAGGGGGAGCTGTTTTTT. Translated, it gives CASSIGSGGPQGELFF.

The J gene is TRBJ1-1, the V gene TRBV5-1; perhaps TRBD1 as D (5 bases). CDR1 SGHRS and CDR2 YFSETQ come from the germline V gene. This CDR3 region has 17 residues. The V end lost 0 bases, the J end lost 2 bases, and 17 bases lay between the germline ends. CDR3 region: CASSLDRVGGVNTEAFF. DNA for the CDR3: TGCGCCAGCAGCTTGGATAGGGTCGGAGGGGTCAACACTGAAGCTTTCTTT.

J is TRBJ1-6 and V is TRBV5-1; D not certain. The CDR3 covers 13 residues. Germline CDR1 and CDR2: SGHRS and YFSETQ. Trimming took off 0 bases at V and 10 bases at J, with 8 bases between the two ends. The CDR3 here is CASSLAGRSPLHF. In DNA, the CDR3 is TGCGCCAGCAGCTTGGCTGGCAGGTCACCCCTCCACTTT.

The chain recombines TRBV12-5 with TRBJ2-2; no clear D. Per the germline V gene, CDR1 is LGHNT and CDR2 is FRNRAP. The CDR3 is 13 amino acids. The V gene lost 4 bases and the J gene lost 7 bases, with 10 bases spanning the gap. In DNA form, the CDR3 reads TGTGCTAGTGGTTCCTTCAACGGCGGGGAGCTGTTTTTT. Translated, it gives CASGSFNGGELFF.

The J gene is TRBJ2-1, the V gene TRBV7-3; perhaps TRBD1 as D (5 bases). The CDR3 length is 13 residues. V shed 2 bases and J shed 9 bases, with 11 bases lying between them. Germline V gene lookup returns CDR1 SGHTA and CDR2 FQGTGA. CDR3 region: CASSLQGIGEQFF. As DNA, the CDR3 is TGTGCCAGCAGCTTACAGGGAATCGGTGAGCAGTTCTTC. Supplemented by reference TRBV7-3 and TRBJ2-1, the full variable domain reads GAGVSQTPSNKVTEKGKYVELRCDPISGHTALYWYRQSLGQGPEFLIYFQGTGAADDSGLPNDRFFAVRPEGSVSTLKIQRTERGDSAVYLCASSLQGIGEQFFGPGTRLTVL.

V gene TRBV12-3 or TRBV12-4 combines with J gene TRBJ2-7, with 8 bases aligning to TRBD1. The trim removed 6 bases at V and 8 bases at J, leaving 6 bases unmatched. The CDR3 covers 12 residues. In DNA form, the CDR3 reads TGTGCCAGCAGACTAACAGGGGGTAAGCAGTACTTC. As protein: CASRLTGGKQYF.

Comment on this clone: A junction boundary mismatches the germline segment, possibly from a read error. The genes are TRBV30 and TRBJ2-4, with 7 bases lining up with TRBD1. Germline values: CDR1 GTSNPN, CDR2 SVGIG (reference sequence). The CDR3 is 11 amino acids. As DNA, the CDR3 is TGTGCCTGGAGCCTTAGGGACAGCCTTAACTTC. This encodes CAWSLRDSLNF. The whole variable domain, filled in from reference TRBV30 and TRBJ2-4, reads SQTIHQWPATLVQPVGSPLSLECTVEGTSNPNLYWYRQAAGRGLQLLFYSVGIGQISSEVPQNLSASRPQDRQFILSSKKLLLSDSGFYLCAWSLRDSLNFGAGTRLSVL.

The chain employs TRBV15 and TRBJ1-2, with a tentative D call TRBD1 (6 bases). Germline assignment: CDR1 LNHNV and CDR2 YYDKDF (reference sequence). V lost 1 base and J lost 6, with 12 bases in between. This CDR3 has 14 residues. The CDR3 protein is CATSRVEGVHGYTF. DNA of the CDR3: TGTGCCACCAGCAGAGTAGAGGGGGTCCATGGCTACACCTTC.

The chain recombines TRBV2 with TRBJ2-3; TRBD2 agrees at 13 bases. V lost 6 bases, J lost 7 bases, and 13 bases stayed unmatched. This CDR3 contains 17 residues. Looked up from germline, CDR1 is SNHLY and CDR2 is FYNNEI. The DNA for the CDR3 is TGTGCCAGCAGCCAACAGCCACTAGCGGGGGGGCGAAATACGCAGTATTTT. It yields the protein CASSQQPLAGGRNTQYF.

This chain connects TRBV5-1 to TRBJ1-2; D is uncertain. Germline assignment: CDR1 SGHRS and CDR2 YFSETQ. V lost 0 bases and J lost 2, with 8 bases in between. CDR3 length equals 14 residues. The CDR3 is CASSLDMKNYGYTF. CDR3 nucleotides: TGCGCCAGCAGCTTGGACATGAAGAACTATGGCTACACCTTC.

The gene calls are TRBV15 and TRBJ2-3, with a possible D match to TRBD2 (6 bases). The CDR3 is 17 amino acids. The ends were cut back, 5 bases at V and 0 bases at J, with 18 bases in the middle. In germline, CDR1 is LNHNV, CDR2 YYDKDF (reference sequence). In DNA form, the CDR3 reads TGTGCCACCAGCTCAATGACCTTAGCGGAAAGCACAGATACGCAGTATTTT. Translating it yields CATSSMTLAESTDTQYF.

This chain connects TRBV24-1 to TRBJ2-3; 7 bases line up with TRBD2. CDR3 length: 16 amino acids. CDR1 is KGHDR, CDR2 SFDVKD, per germline. V lost 7 bases to trimming and J lost 1 base; unmatched junction nucleotides: 10. The CDR3 region has the DNA TGTGCCACCAGCCAGATGGGGGGGGTGGGCACAGATACGCAGTATTTT. Translating it yields CATSQMGGVGTDTQYF.

This chain uses TRBV9 with TRBJ1-5; the match to TRBD1 covers 7 bases. Trimming took 1 base from V and 6 from J; bases not matched to a gene: 7. The germline gives CDR1 SGDLS, CDR2 YYNGEE. This CDR3 comprises 15 residues. DNA for the CDR3: TGTGCCAGCAGCGTACGACAGGGTATCGCTCAGCCCCAGCATTTT. Protein product: CASSVRQGIAQPQHF.

This chain joins TRBV18 and TRBJ2-1, with D possibly being TRBD1 (5 bases). CDR3 length: 18 residues. V lost 0 bases and J lost 9, with 24 bases in between. CDR1 is KGHSH and CDR2 is LQKENI in the germline V gene. The CDR3 DNA is TGTGCCAGCTCACCACCATCGCTGGTCCCGACAGAAGGCCCTGAGCAGTTCTTC. The encoded protein is CASSPPSLVPTEGPEQFF.

The chain couples TRBV27 to TRBJ2-7, with 8 bases fitting TRBD2. V shed 5 bases and J 2 bases; nucleotides not matched to a gene: 14. The CDR3 contains 17 residues. Per the germline V gene, CDR1 is MNHEY and CDR2 is SMNVEV (reference sequence). This CDR3 reads CASSHGPSGGAAYEQYF. CDR3 sequence (DNA): TGTGCCAGCAGTCATGGGCCTTCCGGGGGGGCAGCCTACGAGCAGTACTTC.

In this sample, this clone turned up once. V and J are TRBV15 and TRBJ2-1; D possibly corresponds to TRBD2 (7 bases). CDR1 is LNHNV, CDR2 YYDKDF, per germline (reference sequence). V was trimmed by 1 base and J by 9 bases, leaving 19 bases between them. This CDR3 region has 16 residues. The CDR3 loop reads CATSRARGAGLVEQFF. In nucleotides, the CDR3 is TGTGCCACCAGCAGAGCACGGGGGGCTGGTTTGGTTGAGCAGTTCTTC.